The clone carrying this T cell receptor beta chain has more than one count but fewer than ten. The CDR3 runs to 15 residues. Deletions cut 6 bases from V and 0 bases from J, with 12 bases between. CDR1 LNHDA and CDR2 SQIVND come from the germline V gene (reference sequence). The data belong to a study of graft-versus-host responses after intestinal transplantation. Study as a whole: After anti-thymocyte globulin induction, recipients took tacrolimus and steroids for around three years.

Using immunoSEQ multiplex PCR, the repertoire was profiled, and TCRdb retains in-frame clones only, with some absent. The table records 99,000 or so clones, more than 70% of them present only once. Specimen: PBMCs, collected 255 days after intestinal transplant. The source is a human patient who received an intestinal transplant, so some T cells may come from the graft donor. The chain uses TRBV19 and TRBJ2-4, with D maybe TRBD1 (6 bases). The CDR3 loop reads CASSPLTGAKNIQYF. The CDR3 nucleotides are TGTGCCAGTAGCCCCTTGACAGGAGCCAAAAACATTCAGTACTTC.